The present T cell receptor beta chain was sequenced within a study of tumor-infiltrating lymphocytes in glioblastoma multiforme. A few counts support this clonotype. In germline, CDR1 is SGHAT, CDR2 FQNNGV. The CDR3 is 14 amino acids. The junction had 4 bases not matched to a gene; V was cut back by 5 bases and J by 2 bases. TCRB libraries came from RNA via three nested multiplex PCR rounds. These TCRB libraries lack any described unique molecular identifiers. One entry per CDR3 protein, called by TCRdb with MiXCR from the multiplex PCR reads. Found here are around 9,300 distinct CDR3 sequences, 74% of them singletons; the top ten hold about 80%.

Sequencing was carried out using brain tumor tissue. The rearrangement links TRBV11-2 to TRBJ2-3, with 7 bases that match TRBD2. This clonotype was sampled from a male donor with glioblastoma. CDR3 sequence: CASSLGGYTDTQYF. Written as DNA, the CDR3 is TGTGCCAGCAGCCTGGGAGGGTACACAGATACGCAGTATTTT.